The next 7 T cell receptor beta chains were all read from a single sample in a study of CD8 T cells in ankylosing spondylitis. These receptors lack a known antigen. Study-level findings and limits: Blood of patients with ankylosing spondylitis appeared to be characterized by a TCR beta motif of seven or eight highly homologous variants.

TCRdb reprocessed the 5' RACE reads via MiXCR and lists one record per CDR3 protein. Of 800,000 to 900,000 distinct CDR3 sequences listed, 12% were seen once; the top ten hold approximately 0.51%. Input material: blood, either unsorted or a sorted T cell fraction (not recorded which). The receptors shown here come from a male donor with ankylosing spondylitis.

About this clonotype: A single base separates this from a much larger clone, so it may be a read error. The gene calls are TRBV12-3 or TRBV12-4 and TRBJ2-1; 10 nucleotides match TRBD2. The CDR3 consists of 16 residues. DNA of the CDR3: TGTGCCAGCAGTTCCCTAGCGGGAGACACCTACGATGAGCAGTTCTTC. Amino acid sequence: CASSSLAGDTYDEQFF.

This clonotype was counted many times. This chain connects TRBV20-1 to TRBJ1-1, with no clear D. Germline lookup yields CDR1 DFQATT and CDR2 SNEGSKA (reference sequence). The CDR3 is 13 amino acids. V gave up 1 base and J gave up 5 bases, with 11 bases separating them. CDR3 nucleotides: TGCAGTGCTAGAGCGGGTGGATTGACTGAAGCTTTCTTT. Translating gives CSARAGGLTEAFF.

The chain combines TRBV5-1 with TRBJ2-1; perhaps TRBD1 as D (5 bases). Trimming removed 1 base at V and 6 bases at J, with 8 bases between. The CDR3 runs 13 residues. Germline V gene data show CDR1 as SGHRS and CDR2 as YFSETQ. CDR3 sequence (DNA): TGCGCCAGCAGCTTGACAGGCCCCAATGAGCAGTTCTTC. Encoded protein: CASSLTGPNEQFF.

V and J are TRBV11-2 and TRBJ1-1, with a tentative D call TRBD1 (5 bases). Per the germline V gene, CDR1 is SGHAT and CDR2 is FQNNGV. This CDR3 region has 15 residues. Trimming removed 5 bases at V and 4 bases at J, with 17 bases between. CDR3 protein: CASSIRGDSSTEAFF. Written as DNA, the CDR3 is TGTGCCAGCAGCATTCGAGGAGACAGTTCCACTGAAGCTTTCTTT.

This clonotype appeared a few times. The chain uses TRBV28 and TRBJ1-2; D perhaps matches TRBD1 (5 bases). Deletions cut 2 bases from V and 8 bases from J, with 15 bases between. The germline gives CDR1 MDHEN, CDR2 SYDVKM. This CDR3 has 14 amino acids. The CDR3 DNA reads TGTGCCAGCAGTTTAGTGGAAAGGGGCTGGGGCTACACCTTC. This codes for CASSLVERGWGYTF.

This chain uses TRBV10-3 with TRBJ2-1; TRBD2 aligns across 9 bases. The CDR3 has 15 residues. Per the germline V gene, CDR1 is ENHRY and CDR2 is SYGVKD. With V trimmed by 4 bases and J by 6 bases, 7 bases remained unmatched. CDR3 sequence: CAISGGRALFNEQFF. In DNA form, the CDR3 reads TGTGCCATCAGTGGCGGGAGGGCTCTGTTCAATGAGCAGTTCTTC.

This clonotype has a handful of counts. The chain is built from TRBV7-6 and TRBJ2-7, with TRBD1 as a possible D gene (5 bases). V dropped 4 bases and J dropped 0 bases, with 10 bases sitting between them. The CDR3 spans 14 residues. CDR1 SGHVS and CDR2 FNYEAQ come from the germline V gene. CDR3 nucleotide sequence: TGTGCCAGCAGCTCGACAGTTCCCTCCTACGAGCAGTACTTC. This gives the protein CASSSTVPSYEQYF.